Listed here are 4 T cell receptor beta chains from one sample, sequenced in a study of fetal regulatory T cell absence and autoimmunity. The method was immunoSEQ multiplex PCR; TCRdb's version includes in-frame clones alone and lacks a portion of them. The sample carries 95,000 to 100,000 clones, less than 80% recorded once. Sequences were obtained from pancreas tissue. The receptors originated from a male donor with IPEX syndrome.

J is TRBJ1-4 and V is TRBV6-5; 10 bases are shared with TRBD1. The length of the CDR3 is 14 residues. The V and J ends lost 6 bases and 8 bases, in that order; junction bases with no gene match: 6. CDR1 and CDR2 (germline): MNHEY, SVGAGI. CDR3 loop: CASRLGTGEEKLFF. CDR3 DNA sequence: TGTGCCAGCAGACTCGGGACAGGGGAAGAAAAACTGTTTTTT.

The rearrangement uses TRBV5-1 and TRBJ2-1; 12 positions agree with TRBD2. Germline V gene data show CDR1 as SGHRS and CDR2 as YFSETQ. J was trimmed by 8 bases and V by 7 bases; bases with no gene match: 22. The CDR3 length is 19 residues. Here the CDR3 DNA reads TGCGCCAGCGCATACCTAGCGGGAGGGAGTAAATTGGTTTTTCATGAGCAGTTCTTC. Its translation is CASAYLAGGSKLVFHEQFF.

The chain combines TRBV4-2 with TRBJ2-3, with 14 bases lining up with TRBD2. Germline V lookup: CDR1 LGHNA, CDR2 YNFKEQ. The CDR3 loop spans 20 amino acids. J gave up 3 bases and V 0 bases, and 11 bases lay outside the gene matches. The CDR3 sequence: CASSQDPVGLAGGRTDTQYF. The CDR3 region has the DNA TGTGCCAGCAGCCAAGATCCAGTAGGACTAGCGGGGGGAAGGACAGATACGCAGTATTTT.

J is TRBJ1-1 and V is TRBV5-1; D is unresolved. Germline V gene sequence: CDR1 SGHRS, CDR2 YFSETQ. The V end was cut by 0 bases, the J end by 3 bases, with 6 bases between. The length of the CDR3 is 13 residues. DNA for the CDR3: TGCGCCAGCAGCTTGGCCAGGCACACTGAAGCTTTCTTT. Its translation: CASSLARHTEAFF.